This TCR beta chain derives from a study of cytomegalovirus exposure and HLA in healthy donors. Whole-study results and caveats: Under in vitro conditions, a few CMV-associated chains were confirmed as specific for CMV antigens.

Generated by immunoSEQ multiplex PCR, the TCRdb table keeps only in-frame clones and is missing some. The sample carries some 200,000 clones, roughly four fifths recorded once. A note on this clone: The target antigen is unknown.

Sequencing was carried out using PBMCs. The receptor was derived from a woman aged 18-35 years in good health and CMV-seropositive.

Here the CDR3 DNA reads TGTGCCAGCAGCTTGCCGCAGGGAGGAAGCGGCTACACCTTC. This translates into CASSLPQGGSGYTF. The J gene is TRBJ1-2, the V gene TRBV5-6, with D perhaps TRBD1 (5 bases). The V end was cut by 1 base, the J end by 8 bases, with 15 bases between. Germline V gene lookup returns CDR1 SGHDT and CDR2 YYEEEE. This CDR3 has 14 amino acids.